The sequence of this T cell receptor beta chain was determined in a study of T cells in Graves' hyperthyroidism and ophthalmopathy. Overall study results and limits: Ophthalmopathy and stable hyperthyroidism were separated by a 13 V-J model.

There were TCR beta CDR3 regions amplified from RNA transcripts. First-round RT-PCR of the TCR CDR3 relied on the HTBI primer set. TCRdb independently ran MiXCR on the multiplex PCR reads; one entry per CDR3 protein. The sample yields about half a million distinct CDR3 sequences, 20% seen once. Fresh 10 ml peripheral blood yielded PBMCs. In germline, CDR1 is MNHNS, CDR2 SASEGT. The CDR3 covers 17 residues. The ends lost 5 bases at V and 1 base at J; junction bases unmatched: 9. This clonotype was found many times. Its antigen is not identified. The receptor's source is a man aged 40-55 years with Graves' ophthalmopathy. This chain links TRBV6-1 with TRBJ1-5; 9 bases fit TRBD1. The sequencing sample was made of blood. CDR3 coding DNA: TGTGCCAGCAGTTCGCTACAGGGGGCTGTCAGCAATCAGCCCCAGCATTTT. It yields the protein CASSSLQGAVSNQPQHF.